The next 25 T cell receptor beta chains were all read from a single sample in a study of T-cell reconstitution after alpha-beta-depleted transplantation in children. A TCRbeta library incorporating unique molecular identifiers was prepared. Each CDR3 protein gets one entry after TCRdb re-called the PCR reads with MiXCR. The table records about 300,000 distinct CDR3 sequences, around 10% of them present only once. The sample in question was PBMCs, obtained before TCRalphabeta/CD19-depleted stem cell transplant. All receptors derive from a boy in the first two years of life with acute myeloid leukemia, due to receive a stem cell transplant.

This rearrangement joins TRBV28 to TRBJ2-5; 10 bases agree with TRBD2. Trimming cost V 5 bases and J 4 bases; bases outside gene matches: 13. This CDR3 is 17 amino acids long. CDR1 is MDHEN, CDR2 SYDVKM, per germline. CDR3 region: CASSPRRAGGPGETQYF. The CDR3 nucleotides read TGTGCCAGCAGTCCCCGCCGAGCGGGGGGGCCGGGAGAGACCCAGTACTTC. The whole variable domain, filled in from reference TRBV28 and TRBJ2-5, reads DVKVTQSSRYLVKRTGEKVFLECVQDMDHENMFWYRQDPGLGLRLIYFSYDVKMKEKGDIPEGYSVSREKKERFSLILESASTNQTSMYLCASSPRRAGGPGETQYFGPGTRLLVL.

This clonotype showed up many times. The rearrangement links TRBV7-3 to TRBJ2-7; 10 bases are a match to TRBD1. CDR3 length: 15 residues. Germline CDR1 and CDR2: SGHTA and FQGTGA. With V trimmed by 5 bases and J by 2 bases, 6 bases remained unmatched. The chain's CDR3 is CASSPTGGAPYEQYF. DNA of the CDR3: TGTGCCAGCAGCCCGACAGGGGGCGCCCCCTACGAGCAGTACTTC.

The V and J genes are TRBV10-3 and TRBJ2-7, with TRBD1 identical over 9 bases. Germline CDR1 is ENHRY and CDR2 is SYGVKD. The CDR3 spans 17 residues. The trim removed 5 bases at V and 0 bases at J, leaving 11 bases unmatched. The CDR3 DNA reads TGTGCCATCAGTAGACGATCCGGGACAGGGAGCTCCTACGAGCAGTACTTC. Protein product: CAISRRSGTGSSYEQYF.

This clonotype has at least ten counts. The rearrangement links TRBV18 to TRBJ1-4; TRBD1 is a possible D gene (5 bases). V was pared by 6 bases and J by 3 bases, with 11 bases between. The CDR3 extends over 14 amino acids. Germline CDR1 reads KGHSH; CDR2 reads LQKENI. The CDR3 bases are TGTGCCAGCTCTCCCAGGGCACCTAATGAAAAACTGTTTTTT. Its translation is CASSPRAPNEKLFF.

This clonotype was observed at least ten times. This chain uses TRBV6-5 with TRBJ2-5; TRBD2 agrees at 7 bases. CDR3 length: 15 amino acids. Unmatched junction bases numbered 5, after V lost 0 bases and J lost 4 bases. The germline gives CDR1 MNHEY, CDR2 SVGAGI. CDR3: CASSYSMPGGETQYF. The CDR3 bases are TGTGCCAGCAGTTACTCGATGCCGGGGGGAGAGACCCAGTACTTC.

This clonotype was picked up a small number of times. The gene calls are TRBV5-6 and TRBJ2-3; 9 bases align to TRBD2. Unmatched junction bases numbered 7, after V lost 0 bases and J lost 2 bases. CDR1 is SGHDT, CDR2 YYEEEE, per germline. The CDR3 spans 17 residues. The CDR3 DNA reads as TGTGCCAGCAGCTTGGGGGCCGGGACTAGCATCACAGATACGCAGTATTTT. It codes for CASSLGAGTSITDTQYF.

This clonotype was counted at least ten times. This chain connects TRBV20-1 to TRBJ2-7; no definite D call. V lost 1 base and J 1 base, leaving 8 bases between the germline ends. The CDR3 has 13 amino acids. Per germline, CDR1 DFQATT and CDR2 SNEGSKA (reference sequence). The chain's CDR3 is CSARGPPSYEQYF. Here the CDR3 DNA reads TGCAGTGCTAGAGGGCCGCCGTCCTACGAGCAGTACTTC.

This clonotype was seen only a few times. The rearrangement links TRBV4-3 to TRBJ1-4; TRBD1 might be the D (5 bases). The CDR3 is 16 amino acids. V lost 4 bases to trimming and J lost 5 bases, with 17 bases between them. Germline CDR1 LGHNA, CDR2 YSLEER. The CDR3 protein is CASSPRLQAMNEKLFF. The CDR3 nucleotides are TGCGCCAGCAGCCCAAGATTACAGGCAATGAATGAAAAACTGTTTTTT.

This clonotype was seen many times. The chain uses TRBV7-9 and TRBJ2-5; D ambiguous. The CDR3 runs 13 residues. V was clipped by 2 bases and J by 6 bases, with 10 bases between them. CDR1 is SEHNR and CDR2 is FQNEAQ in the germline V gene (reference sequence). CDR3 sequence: CASSLFLEQTQYF. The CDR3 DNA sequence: TGTGCCAGCAGCTTATTCCTAGAACAGACCCAGTACTTC.

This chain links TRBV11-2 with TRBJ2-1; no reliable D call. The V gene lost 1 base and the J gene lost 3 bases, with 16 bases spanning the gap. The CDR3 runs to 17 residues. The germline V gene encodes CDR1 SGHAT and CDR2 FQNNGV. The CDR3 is CASSLAPGLFDYNEQFF. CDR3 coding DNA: TGTGCCAGCAGCTTAGCCCCTGGGCTGTTTGACTACAATGAGCAGTTCTTC.

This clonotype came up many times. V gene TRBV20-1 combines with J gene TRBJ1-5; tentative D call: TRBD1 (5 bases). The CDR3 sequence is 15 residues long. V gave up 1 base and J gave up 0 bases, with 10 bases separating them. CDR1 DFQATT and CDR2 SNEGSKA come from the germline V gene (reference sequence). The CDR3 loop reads CSARGGSYSNQPQHF. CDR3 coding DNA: TGCAGTGCTAGAGGGGGGAGTTATAGCAATCAGCCCCAGCATTTT.

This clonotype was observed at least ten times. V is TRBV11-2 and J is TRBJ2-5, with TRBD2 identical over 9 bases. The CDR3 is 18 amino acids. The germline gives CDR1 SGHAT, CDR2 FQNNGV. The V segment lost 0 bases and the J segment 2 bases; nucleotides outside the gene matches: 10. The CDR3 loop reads CASSLESSGEDFQETQYF. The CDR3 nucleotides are TGTGCCAGCAGCTTAGAGTCTAGCGGGGAAGATTTTCAAGAGACCCAGTACTTC.

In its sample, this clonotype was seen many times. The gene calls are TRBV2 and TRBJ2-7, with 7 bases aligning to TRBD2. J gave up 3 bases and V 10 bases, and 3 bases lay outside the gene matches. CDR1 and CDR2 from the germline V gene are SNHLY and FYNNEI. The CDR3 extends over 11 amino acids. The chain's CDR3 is CATRGIYEQYF. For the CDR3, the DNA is TGTGCCACGCGGGGGATCTACGAGCAGTACTTC.

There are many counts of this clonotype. The CDR3 loop is CASSLVPGGENEQYF. DNA for the CDR3: TGTGCCAGCAGCTTAGTTCCAGGGGGCGAGAACGAGCAGTACTTC. The rearrangement links TRBV13 to TRBJ2-7; 8 bases match TRBD1. The V and J ends lost 1 base and 5 bases, in that order; junction bases with no gene match: 7. Germline-derived CDR1 and CDR2 are PRHDT and FYEKMQ (reference sequence). The CDR3 has 15 residues.

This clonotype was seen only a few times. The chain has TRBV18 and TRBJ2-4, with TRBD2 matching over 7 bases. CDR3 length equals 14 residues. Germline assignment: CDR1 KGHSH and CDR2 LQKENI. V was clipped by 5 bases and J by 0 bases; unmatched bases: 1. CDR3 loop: CASSKREAKNIQYF. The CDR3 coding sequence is TGTGCCAGCTCAAAGCGGGAAGCCAAAAACATTCAGTACTTC.

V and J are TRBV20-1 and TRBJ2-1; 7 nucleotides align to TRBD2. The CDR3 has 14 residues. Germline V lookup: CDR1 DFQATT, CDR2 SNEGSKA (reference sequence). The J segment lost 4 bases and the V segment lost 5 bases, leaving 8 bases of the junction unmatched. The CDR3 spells CSAQTSLGYNEQFF. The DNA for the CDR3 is TGCAGTGCTCAGACTAGCTTAGGATACAATGAGCAGTTCTTC.

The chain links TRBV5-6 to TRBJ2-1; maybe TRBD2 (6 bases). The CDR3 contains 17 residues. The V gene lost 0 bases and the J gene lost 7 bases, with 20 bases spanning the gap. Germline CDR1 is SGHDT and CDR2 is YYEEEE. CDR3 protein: CASSLGAGRGPGNEQFF. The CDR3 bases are TGTGCCAGCAGCTTGGGGGCAGGGCGGGGACCCGGGAATGAGCAGTTCTTC. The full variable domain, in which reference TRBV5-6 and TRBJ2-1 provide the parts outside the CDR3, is DAGVTQSPTHLIKTRGQQVTLRCSPKSGHDTVSWYQQALGQGPQFIFQYYEEEERQRGNFPDRFSGHQFPNYSSELNVNALLLGDSALYLCASSLGAGRGPGNEQFFGPGTRLTVL.

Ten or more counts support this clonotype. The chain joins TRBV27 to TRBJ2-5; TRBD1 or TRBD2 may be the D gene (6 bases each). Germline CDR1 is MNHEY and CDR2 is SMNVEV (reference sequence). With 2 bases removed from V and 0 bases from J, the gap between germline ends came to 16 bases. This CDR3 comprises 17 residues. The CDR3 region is CASSLGGGPNNQETQYF. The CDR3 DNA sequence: TGTGCCAGCAGTTTAGGAGGGGGGCCTAACAACCAAGAGACCCAGTACTTC.

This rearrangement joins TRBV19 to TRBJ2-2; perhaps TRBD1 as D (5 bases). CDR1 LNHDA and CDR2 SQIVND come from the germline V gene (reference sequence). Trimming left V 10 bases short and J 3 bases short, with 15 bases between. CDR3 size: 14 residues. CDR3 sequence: CAMSLGRYTGELFF. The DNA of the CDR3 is TGTGCCATGAGCTTGGGGCGATACACCGGGGAGCTGTTTTTT.

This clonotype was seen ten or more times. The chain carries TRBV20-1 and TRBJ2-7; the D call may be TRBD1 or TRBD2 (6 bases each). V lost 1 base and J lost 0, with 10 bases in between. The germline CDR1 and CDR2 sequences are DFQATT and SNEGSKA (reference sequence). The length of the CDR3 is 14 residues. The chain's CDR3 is CSARGGAPSYEQYF. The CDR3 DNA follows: TGCAGTGCTAGAGGGGGGGCACCCTCCTACGAGCAGTACTTC.

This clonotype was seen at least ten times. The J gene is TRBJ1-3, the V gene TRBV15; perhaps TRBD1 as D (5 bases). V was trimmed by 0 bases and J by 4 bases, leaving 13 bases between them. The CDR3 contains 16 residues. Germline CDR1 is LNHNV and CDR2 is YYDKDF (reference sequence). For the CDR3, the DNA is TGTGCCACCAGCAGAGAATTGGCGCAGGGCGGAAACACCATATATTTT. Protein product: CATSRELAQGGNTIYF.

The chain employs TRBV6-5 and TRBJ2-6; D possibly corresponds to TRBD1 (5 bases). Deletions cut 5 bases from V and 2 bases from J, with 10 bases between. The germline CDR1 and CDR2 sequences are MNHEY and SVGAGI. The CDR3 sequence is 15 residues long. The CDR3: CASSIQVAGANVLTF. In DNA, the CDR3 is TGTGCCAGCAGTATACAGGTAGCTGGGGCCAACGTCCTGACTTTC.

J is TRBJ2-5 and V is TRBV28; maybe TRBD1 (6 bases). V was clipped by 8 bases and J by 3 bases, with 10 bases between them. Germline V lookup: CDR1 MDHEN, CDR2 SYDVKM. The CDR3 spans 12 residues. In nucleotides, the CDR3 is TGTGCCAGCCGGGACATCAAAGAGACCCAGTACTTC. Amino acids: CASRDIKETQYF. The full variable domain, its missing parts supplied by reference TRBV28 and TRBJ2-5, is DVKVTQSSRYLVKRTGEKVFLECVQDMDHENMFWYRQDPGLGLRLIYFSYDVKMKEKGDIPEGYSVSREKKERFSLILESASTNQTSMYLCASRDIKETQYFGPGTRLLVL.

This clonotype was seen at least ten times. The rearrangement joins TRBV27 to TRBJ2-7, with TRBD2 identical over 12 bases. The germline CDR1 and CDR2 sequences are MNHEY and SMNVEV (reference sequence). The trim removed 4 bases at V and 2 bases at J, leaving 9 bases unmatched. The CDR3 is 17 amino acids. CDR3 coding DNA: TGTGCCAGCAGTTATGCTAGCGGGGGGGCGTCTCCCTACGAGCAGTACTTC. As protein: CASSYASGGASPYEQYF.

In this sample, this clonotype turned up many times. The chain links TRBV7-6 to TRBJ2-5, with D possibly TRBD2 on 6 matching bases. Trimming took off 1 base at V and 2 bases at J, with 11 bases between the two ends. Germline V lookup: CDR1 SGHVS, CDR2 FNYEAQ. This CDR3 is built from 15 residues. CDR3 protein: CASSLVIAAQETQYF. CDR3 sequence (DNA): TGTGCCAGCAGCTTAGTAATAGCGGCTCAAGAGACCCAGTACTTC.